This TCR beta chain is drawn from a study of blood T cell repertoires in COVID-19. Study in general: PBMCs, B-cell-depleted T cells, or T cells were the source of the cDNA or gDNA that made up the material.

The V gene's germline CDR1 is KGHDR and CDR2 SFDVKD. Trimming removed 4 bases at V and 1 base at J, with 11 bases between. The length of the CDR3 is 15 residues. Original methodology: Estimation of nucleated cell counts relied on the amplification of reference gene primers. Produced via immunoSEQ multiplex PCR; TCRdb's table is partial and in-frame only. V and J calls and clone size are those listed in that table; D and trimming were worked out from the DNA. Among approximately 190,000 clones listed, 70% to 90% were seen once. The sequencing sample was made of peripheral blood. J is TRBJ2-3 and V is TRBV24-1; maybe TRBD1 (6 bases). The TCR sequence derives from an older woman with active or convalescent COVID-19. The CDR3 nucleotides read TGTGCCACCAGTGACCCCAGACAGGGCACAGATACGCAGTATTTT. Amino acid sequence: CATSDPRQGTDTQYF.